The entry that follows covers one TCR beta chain sequence. What it recognizes is unknown. Produced via immunoSEQ multiplex PCR; TCRdb's table is partial and in-frame only. The profile covers tens of thousands of clones, with 90% to 95% appearing a single time and around 16% taken by the ten largest. The data derive from a study of OX40 agonist ivuxolimab in advanced cancers. Study-wide results and caveats: Circulating CD4+ and CD8+ T cells showed clonal expansion by week 6 at 0.1 to 3.0 mg/kg.

The study sampled blood at baseline, cycle 4 day 1, and cycle 7 day 1. V shed 4 bases and J 3 bases; nucleotides not matched to a gene: 7. The CDR3 spans 15 residues. Germline V gene lookup returns CDR1 SGHRS and CDR2 YFSETQ. The chain has TRBV5-1 and TRBJ2-3, with TRBD1 identical over 8 bases. This clonotype originated in an adult with an advanced solid tumor such as melanoma, head and neck, liver or kidney cancer. Sequenced here: CD4+ or CD8+ T cells sorted from blood, sampled in a trial of the OX40 agonist ivuxolimab. CDR3 in DNA: TGCGCCAGCAGCCGGACCGGGACAGGTACAGATACGCAGTATTTT. Its translation is CASSRTGTGTDTQYF. The entire variable domain, with the rest obtained from reference TRBV5-1 and TRBJ2-3, is as follows: KAGVTQTPRYLIKTRGQQVTLSCSPISGHRSVSWYQQTPGQGLQFLFEYFSETQRNKGNFPGRFSGRQFSNSRSEMNVSTLELGDSALYLCASSRTGTGTDTQYFGPGTRLTVL.